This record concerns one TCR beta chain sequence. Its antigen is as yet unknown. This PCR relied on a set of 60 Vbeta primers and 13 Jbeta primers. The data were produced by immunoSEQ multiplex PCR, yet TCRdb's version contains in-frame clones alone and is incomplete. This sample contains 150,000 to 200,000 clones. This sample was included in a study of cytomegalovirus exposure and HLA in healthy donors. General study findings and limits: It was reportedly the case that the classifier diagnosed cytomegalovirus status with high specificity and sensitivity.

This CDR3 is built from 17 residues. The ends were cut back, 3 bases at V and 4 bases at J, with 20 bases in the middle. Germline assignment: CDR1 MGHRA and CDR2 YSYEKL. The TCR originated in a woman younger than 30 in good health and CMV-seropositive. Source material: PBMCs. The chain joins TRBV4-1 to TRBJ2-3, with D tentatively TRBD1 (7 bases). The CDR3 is CASSHPLQGRGADTQYF. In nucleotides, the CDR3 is TGCGCCAGCAGCCACCCCTTACAGGGCAGGGGGGCAGATACGCAGTATTTT.